These T cell receptor beta chains were read from a single sample in a study of blood T cell repertoires in COVID-19. TCRdb keeps only in-frame clones here, not all; method: immunoSEQ multiplex PCR. The sample holds some 140,000 clones; roughly 84% are singletons and the top ten take under 1.5%. Sequencing was performed on peripheral blood. The source is a man aged 55-75 years with acute or convalescent COVID-19. CDR3s include the opening cysteine and the closing phenylalanine or tryptophan. Fields, in order: V gene, clone size, J gene, CDR3 protein. The size entry is marked missing in some rows and otherwise reads once, few, many or a size class.

>TRBV12-3/TRBV12-4|.|TRBJ1-5
CASSLGAVRAQHF
>TRBV5-8|.|TRBJ1-5
CASSPRDYNQPQHF
>TRBV4-1|.|TRBJ2-5
CASNRGGQETQYF
>TRBV6-5|.|TRBJ1-5
CASRTHGGNQPQHF
>TRBV3-1/TRBV3-2|.|TRBJ2-7
CASSQDPGLRNEQYF
>TRBV7-2|.|TRBJ2-3
CASSVGGRTFTDTQYF
>TRBV9|few|TRBJ1-6
CASSEGTGGNSPLHF
>TRBV29-1|.|TRBJ1-2
CSVASGYTF
>TRBV7-8|once|TRBJ2-1
CASSYRDRGPYNEQFF
>TRBV5-1|once|TRBJ2-7
CASRFGTESSYEQYF
>TRBV2|.|TRBJ2-2
CASRKHRGEIGGELFF
>TRBV5-1|.|TRBJ2-2
CASSPGGKNTGELFF
>TRBV10-3|.|TRBJ1-1
CAINPTGGGWSEAFF
>TRBV19|.|TRBJ1-4
CASIPPGGEKLFF
>TRBV6-5|.|TRBJ1-6
CASSYQAGVNSPLHF
>TRBV29-1|.|TRBJ2-7
CSVASGVYYEQYF
>TRBV3-1/TRBV3-2|.|TRBJ1-2
CASSQQYGYTF
>TRBV6-1|.|TRBJ2-7
CASSDGGGEQYF
>TRBV18|.|TRBJ1-2
CASSPIQGADYGYTF
>TRBV3-1/TRBV3-2|.|TRBJ1-1
CASSQGSLDTSNTEAFF
>TRBV5-1|.|TRBJ2-7
CASSLDGSGRVYEQYF
>TRBV6-1|.|TRBJ1-2
CASSDGNRGSNYGYTF
>TRBV4-2|once|TRBJ2-2
CASKGRTSGGNTGELFF
>TRBV11-2|.|TRBJ2-3
CASSLVGERVTDTQYF
>TRBV5-1|.|TRBJ2-5
CASSFRGSQETQYF
>TRBV5-1|.|TRBJ1-2
CASSIGTGGHNYGYTF
>TRBV3-1/TRBV3-2|.|TRBJ2-3
CASSPSALAGGATDTQYF
>TRBV9|.|TRBJ2-5
CASSVALAEQETQYF
>TRBV5-4|.|TRBJ2-7
CASSFHDSEQYF
>TRBV5-1|.|TRBJ2-1
CASSLNPGYNEQFF
>TRBV4-1|.|TRBJ2-7
CASSQAPGLSYEQYF
>TRBV7-9|.|TRBJ1-1
CASSLDNSENTEAFF
>TRBV21-1|.|TRBJ2-7
CASSNSPQTYEQYF
>TRBV29-1|.|TRBJ2-7
CSVEIAGRGYEQYF
>TRBV7-9|.|TRBJ2-1
CASSPLGHLSYNEQFF
>TRBV19|few|TRBJ2-7
CASSRRGSYEQYF